The sequence of this T cell receptor (beta chain) was determined in a study of T-cell memory formation after mild COVID-19. The study, taken as a whole, reports: Balance between CD4 and CD8 was seen in clones contracting day 15 to 85, and a CD4+ lean was seen in later expanders. There was no confirmation that second-wave clones peaking on day 37 were SARS-CoV-2 specific. Those CD4+ clones that contracted were mainly in CM and EM (CD8+ ones in EMRA).

The V end lost 0 bases, the J end lost 4 bases, and 11 bases lay between the germline ends. Per germline, CDR1 MNHEY and CDR2 SVGAGI. The CDR3 has 15 residues. TCRdb re-analysed the 5' RACE reads in MiXCR, keeping a single row per CDR3 protein. The sample holds approximately 260,000 distinct CDR3 sequences, about a sixth seen once. With respect to this clonotype: Antigen unknown.

J is TRBJ2-3 and V is TRBV6-5, with D unclear. Sequencing was carried out using PBMCs or a T cell subset sorted from them (not recorded which). This receptor was taken from a man aged 18 to 30 who had mild COVID-19 (a few samples of this study predate the infection). Cell type and time point are not known. CDR3: CASSYSGKLADTQYF. The CDR3 DNA follows: TGTGCCAGCAGTTACTCGGGGAAATTGGCAGATACGCAGTATTTT.